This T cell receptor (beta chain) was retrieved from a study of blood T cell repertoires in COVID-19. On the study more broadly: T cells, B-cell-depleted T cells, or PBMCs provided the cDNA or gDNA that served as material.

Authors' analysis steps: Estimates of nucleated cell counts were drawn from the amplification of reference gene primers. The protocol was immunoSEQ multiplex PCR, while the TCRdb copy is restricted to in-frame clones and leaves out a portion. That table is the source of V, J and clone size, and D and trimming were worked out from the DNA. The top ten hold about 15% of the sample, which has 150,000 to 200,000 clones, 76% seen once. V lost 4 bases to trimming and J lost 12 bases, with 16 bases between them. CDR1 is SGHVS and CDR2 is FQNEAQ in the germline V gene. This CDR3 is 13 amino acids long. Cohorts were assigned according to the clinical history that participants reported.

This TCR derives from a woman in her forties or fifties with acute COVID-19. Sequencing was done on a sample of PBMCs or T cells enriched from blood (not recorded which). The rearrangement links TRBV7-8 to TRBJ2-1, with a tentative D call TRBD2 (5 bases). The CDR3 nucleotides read TGTGCCAGCAGCTCGGACTCATTTTTCGTGCAGTTCTTC. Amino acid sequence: CASSSDSFFVQFF.